Listed here are 9 T cell receptor beta chains from one sample, sequenced in a study of OX40 agonist ivuxolimab in advanced cancers. The protocol was immunoSEQ multiplex PCR, while the TCRdb copy is restricted to in-frame clones and leaves out a portion. The data hold approximately 81,000 clones, with 86% observed a single time. The sample in question was CD4+ or CD8+ T cells sorted from blood, obtained in a trial of the OX40 agonist ivuxolimab. The receptors here all came from an adult with an advanced solid tumor such as melanoma, head and neck, liver or kidney cancer.

The genes are TRBV20-1 and TRBJ2-5; unclear D gene. The CDR3 extends over 11 amino acids. In germline, CDR1 is DFQATT, CDR2 SNEGSKA (reference sequence). The V end was cut by 4 bases, the J end by 5 bases, with 8 bases between. The CDR3, as DNA: TGCAGTGCTAATGAGAGGGAGACCCAGTACTTC. This gives the protein CSANERETQYF.

The chain joins TRBV9 to TRBJ2-3; 8 nucleotides agree with TRBD2. Germline loops: CDR1 SGDLS, CDR2 YYNGEE. The ends lost 3 bases at V and 6 bases at J; junction bases unmatched: 9. There are 15 residues in the CDR3. The DNA of the CDR3 is TGTGCCAGCAGCGCCGCCGGGACTAGTACTGATACGCAGTATTTT. It specifies CASSAAGTSTDTQYF.

This clone was counted a single time. This rearrangement joins TRBV7-9 to TRBJ1-3; D not resolved. The germline V gene has CDR1 SEHNR and CDR2 FQNEAQ (reference sequence). The CDR3 contains 15 residues. V lost 1 base and J 0 bases, leaving 7 bases between the germline ends. In DNA form, the CDR3 reads TGTGCCAGCAGCTTAGAAGGCAGCTCTGGAAACACCATATATTTT. Translated, it gives CASSLEGSSGNTIYF. The full variable domain, with the rest looked up from reference TRBV7-9 and TRBJ1-3, is DTGVSQNPRHKITKRGQNVTFRCDPISEHNRLYWYRQTLGQGPEFLTYFQNEAQLEKSRLLSDRFSAERPKGSFSTLEIQRTEQGDSAMYLCASSLEGSSGNTIYFGEGSWLTVV.

This clone was detected only once. The genes are TRBV7-7 and TRBJ2-5, with 10 nucleotides matching TRBD1. J lost 1 base, V lost 4 bases, and 3 bases had no gene match. The length of the CDR3 is 15 residues. Germline CDR1 SSHAT, CDR2 FNYEAQ (reference sequence). The DNA of the CDR3 is TGTGCCAGCAGCTCCGGGACAGGGGCCCAAGAGACCCAGTACTTC. Amino acid sequence: CASSSGTGAQETQYF. Full variable domain (rest looked up from reference TRBV7-7 and TRBJ2-5): GAGVSQSPRYKVTKRGQDVTLRCDPISSHATLYWYQQALGQGPEFLTYFNYEAQPDKSGLPSDRFSAERPEGSISTLTIQRTEQRDSAMYRCASSSGTGAQETQYFGPGTRLLVL.

The genes are TRBV4-3 and TRBJ2-1; 12 bases agree with TRBD2. V shed 0 bases and J 7 bases; nucleotides not matched to a gene: 10. The CDR3 extends over 18 amino acids. CDR1 LGHNA and CDR2 YSLEER come from the germline V gene. CDR3 nucleotide sequence: TGCGCCAGCAGCCAAGATCTTCCGGGACTAGCGGGTCATAATGAGCAGTTCTTC. The encoded protein is CASSQDLPGLAGHNEQFF.

V and J are TRBV2 and TRBJ2-3; D may be TRBD1 or TRBD2 (5 bases each). CDR3 length: 13 residues. Germline lookup yields CDR1 SNHLY and CDR2 FYNNEI. V was clipped by 1 base and J by 4 bases, with 6 bases between them. CDR3 DNA: TGTGCCAGCAGTGAAGTGGGGGCAGATACGCAGTATTTT. Residues: CASSEVGADTQYF.

On this clone: This sample includes further DNA sequences coding for the same CDR3. The chain recombines TRBV5-1 with TRBJ1-1; 7 nucleotides agree with TRBD1. CDR1 SGHRS and CDR2 YFSETQ come from the germline V gene. With 2 bases clipped from V and 7 bases from J, the junction kept 2 bases outside the gene matches. The CDR3 sequence is 12 residues long. The CDR3 DNA sequence: TGCGCCAGCAGCTTACAGGGGTTTGAAGCTTTCTTT. The encoded protein is CASSLQGFEAFF.

The chain couples TRBV7-3 to TRBJ2-2; D remains unclear. This CDR3 is 15 amino acids long. Germline lookup yields CDR1 SGHTA and CDR2 FQGTGA. V was cut by 2 bases and J by 3 bases, with 10 bases left in between. The CDR3 region is CASSLGRFYTGELFF. As DNA, the CDR3 is TGTGCCAGCAGCTTAGGGCGGTTCTACACCGGGGAGCTGTTTTTT. The full variable domain, in which reference TRBV7-3 and TRBJ2-2 provide the parts outside the CDR3, is GAGVSQTPSNKVTEKGKYVELRCDPISGHTALYWYRQSLGQGPEFLIYFQGTGAADDSGLPNDRFFAVRPEGSVSTLKIQRTERGDSAVYLCASSLGRFYTGELFFGEGSRLTVL.

The rearrangement links TRBV9 to TRBJ2-3, with D perhaps TRBD1 (5 bases). V shed 0 bases and J shed 0 bases, with 11 bases lying between them. Per the germline V gene, CDR1 is SGDLS and CDR2 is YYNGEE. The CDR3 has 16 residues. The CDR3 spells CASSVEWGQSTDTQYF. CDR3 nucleotides: TGTGCCAGCAGCGTAGAGTGGGGCCAGAGCACAGATACGCAGTATTTT.